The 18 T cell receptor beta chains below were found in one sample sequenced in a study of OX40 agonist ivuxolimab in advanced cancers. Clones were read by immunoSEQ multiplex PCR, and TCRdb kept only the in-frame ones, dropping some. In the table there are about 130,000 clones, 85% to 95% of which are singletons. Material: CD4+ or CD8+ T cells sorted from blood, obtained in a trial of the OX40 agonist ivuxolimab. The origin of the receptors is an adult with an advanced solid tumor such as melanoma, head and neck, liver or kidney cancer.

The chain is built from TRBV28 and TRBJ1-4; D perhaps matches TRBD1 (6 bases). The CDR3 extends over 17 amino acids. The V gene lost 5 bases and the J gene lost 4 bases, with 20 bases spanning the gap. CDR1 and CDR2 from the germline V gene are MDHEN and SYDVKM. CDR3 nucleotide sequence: TGTGCCAGCAGTGGCAGGGGTGCCCGGGGAATTAATGAAAAACTGTTTTTT. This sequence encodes CASSGRGARGINEKLFF. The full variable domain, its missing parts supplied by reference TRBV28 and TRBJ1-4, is DVKVTQSSRYLVKRTGEKVFLECVQDMDHENMFWYRQDPGLGLRLIYFSYDVKMKEKGDIPEGYSVSREKKERFSLILESASTNQTSMYLCASSGRGARGINEKLFFGSGTQLSVL.

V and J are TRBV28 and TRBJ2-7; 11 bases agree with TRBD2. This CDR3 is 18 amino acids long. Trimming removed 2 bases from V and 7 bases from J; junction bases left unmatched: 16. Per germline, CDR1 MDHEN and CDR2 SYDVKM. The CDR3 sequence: CASSLVVAGGLRPGEQYF. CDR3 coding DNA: TGTGCCAGCAGTTTAGTGGTAGCGGGAGGGCTCCGTCCTGGGGAGCAGTACTTC.

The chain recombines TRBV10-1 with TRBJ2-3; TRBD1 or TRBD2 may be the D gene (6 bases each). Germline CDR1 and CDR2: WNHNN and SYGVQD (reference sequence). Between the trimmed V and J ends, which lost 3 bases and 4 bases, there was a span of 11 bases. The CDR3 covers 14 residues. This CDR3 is CASSDGGPPDTQYF. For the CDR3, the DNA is TGCGCCAGCAGTGATGGGGGGCCTCCAGATACGCAGTATTTT.

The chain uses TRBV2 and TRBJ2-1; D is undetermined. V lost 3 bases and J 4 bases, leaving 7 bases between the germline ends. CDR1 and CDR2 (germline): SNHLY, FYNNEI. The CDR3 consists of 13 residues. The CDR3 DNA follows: TGTGCCAGCAGTGATGTAGGGTACAATGAGCAGTTCTTC. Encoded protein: CASSDVGYNEQFF.

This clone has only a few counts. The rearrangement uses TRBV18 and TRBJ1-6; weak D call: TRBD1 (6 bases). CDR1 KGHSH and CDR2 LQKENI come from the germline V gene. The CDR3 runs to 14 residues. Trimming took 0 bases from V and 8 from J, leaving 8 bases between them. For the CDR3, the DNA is TGTGCCAGCTCACCACCACAGGGTGATTCACCCCTCCACTTT. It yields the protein CASSPPQGDSPLHF. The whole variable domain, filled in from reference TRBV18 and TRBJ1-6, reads NAGVMQNPRHLVRRRGQEARLRCSPMKGHSHVYWYRQLPEEGLKFMVYLQKENIIDESGMPKERFSAEFPKEGPSILRIQQVVRGDSAAYFCASSPPQGDSPLHFGNGTRLTVT.

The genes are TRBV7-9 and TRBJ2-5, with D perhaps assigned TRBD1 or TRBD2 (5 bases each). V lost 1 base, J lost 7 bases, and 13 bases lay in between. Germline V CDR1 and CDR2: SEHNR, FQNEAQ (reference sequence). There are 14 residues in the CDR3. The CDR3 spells CASSLEGTLRTQYF. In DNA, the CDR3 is TGTGCCAGCAGCTTAGAGGGGACCCTAAGGACCCAGTACTTC.

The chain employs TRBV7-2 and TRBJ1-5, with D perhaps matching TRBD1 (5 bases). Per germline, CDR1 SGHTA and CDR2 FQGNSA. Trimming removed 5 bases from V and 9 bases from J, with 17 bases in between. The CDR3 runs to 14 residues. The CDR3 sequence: CASSPGTDFWPQHF. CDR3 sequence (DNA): TGTGCCAGCAGCCCTGGGACGGACTTTTGGCCCCAGCATTTT.

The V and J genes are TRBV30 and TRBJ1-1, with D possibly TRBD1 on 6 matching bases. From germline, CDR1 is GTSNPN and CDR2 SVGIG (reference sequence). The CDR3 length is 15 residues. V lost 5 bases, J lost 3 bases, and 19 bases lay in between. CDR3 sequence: CAWDGLTGSYTEAFF. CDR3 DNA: TGTGCCTGGGACGGACTTACAGGGTCCTACACTGAAGCTTTCTTT.

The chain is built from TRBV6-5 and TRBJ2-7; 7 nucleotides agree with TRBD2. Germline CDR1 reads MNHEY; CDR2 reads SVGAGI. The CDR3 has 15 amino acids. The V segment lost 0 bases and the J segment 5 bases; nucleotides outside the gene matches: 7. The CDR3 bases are TGTGCCAGCAGTTACTCACAGGTGGGAGGGAACGAGCAGTACTTC. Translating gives CASSYSQVGGNEQYF.

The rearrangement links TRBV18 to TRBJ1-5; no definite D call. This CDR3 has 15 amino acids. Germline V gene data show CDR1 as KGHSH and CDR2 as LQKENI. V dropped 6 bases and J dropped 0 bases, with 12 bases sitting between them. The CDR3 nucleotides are TGTGCCAGCTCCCCCGTACAGCTTAGCAATCAGCCCCAGCATTTT. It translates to CASSPVQLSNQPQHF. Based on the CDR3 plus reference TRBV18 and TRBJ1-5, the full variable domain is NAGVMQNPRHLVRRRGQEARLRCSPMKGHSHVYWYRQLPEEGLKFMVYLQKENIIDESGMPKERFSAEFPKEGPSILRIQQVVRGDSAAYFCASSPVQLSNQPQHFGDGTRLSIL.

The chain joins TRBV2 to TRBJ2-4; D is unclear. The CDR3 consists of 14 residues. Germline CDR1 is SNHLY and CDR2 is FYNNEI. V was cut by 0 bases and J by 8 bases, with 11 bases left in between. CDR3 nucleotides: TGTGCCAGCAGTGAAGCCACCGTTGGGGACATTCAGTACTTC. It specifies CASSEATVGDIQYF.

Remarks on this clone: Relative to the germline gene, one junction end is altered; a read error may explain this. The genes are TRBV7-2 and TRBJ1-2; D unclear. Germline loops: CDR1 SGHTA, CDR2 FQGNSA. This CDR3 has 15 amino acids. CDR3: CASTLGLRVNYGYTF. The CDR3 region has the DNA TGTGCCAGCACCTTAGGGCTACGGGTTAACTATGGCTACACCTTC.

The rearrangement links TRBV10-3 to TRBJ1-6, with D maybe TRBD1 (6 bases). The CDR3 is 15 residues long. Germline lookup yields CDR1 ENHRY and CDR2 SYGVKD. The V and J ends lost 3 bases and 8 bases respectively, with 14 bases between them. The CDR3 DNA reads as TGTGCCATCAGTGATCCCCGGGGGCCGGATTCACCCCTCCACTTT. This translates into CAISDPRGPDSPLHF.

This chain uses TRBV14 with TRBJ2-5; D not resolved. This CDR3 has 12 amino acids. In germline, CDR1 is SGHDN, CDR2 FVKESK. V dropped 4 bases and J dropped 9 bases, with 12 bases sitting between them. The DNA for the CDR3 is TGTGCCAGCAGCCCCCCGCAACTGGCCCAGTACTTC. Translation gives CASSPPQLAQYF.

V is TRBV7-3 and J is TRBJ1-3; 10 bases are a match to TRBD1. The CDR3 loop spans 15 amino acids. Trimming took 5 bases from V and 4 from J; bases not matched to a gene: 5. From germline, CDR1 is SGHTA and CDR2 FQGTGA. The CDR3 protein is CASSAGQGIGNTIYF. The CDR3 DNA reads TGTGCCAGCAGCGCGGGACAGGGGATCGGAAACACCATATATTTT. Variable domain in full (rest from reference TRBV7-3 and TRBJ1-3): GAGVSQTPSNKVTEKGKYVELRCDPISGHTALYWYRQSLGQGPEFLIYFQGTGAADDSGLPNDRFFAVRPEGSVSTLKIQRTERGDSAVYLCASSAGQGIGNTIYFGEGSWLTVV.

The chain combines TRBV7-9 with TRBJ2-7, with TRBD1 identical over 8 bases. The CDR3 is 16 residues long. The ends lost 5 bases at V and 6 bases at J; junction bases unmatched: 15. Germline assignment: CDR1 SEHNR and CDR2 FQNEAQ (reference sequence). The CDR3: CASSKLTGTGRGEQYF. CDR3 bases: TGTGCCAGCAGCAAGCTCACCGGGACAGGAAGAGGCGAGCAGTACTTC.

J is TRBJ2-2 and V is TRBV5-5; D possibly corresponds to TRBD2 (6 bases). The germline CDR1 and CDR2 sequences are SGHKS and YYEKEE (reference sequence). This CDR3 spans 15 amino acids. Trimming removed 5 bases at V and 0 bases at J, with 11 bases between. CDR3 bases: TGTGCCAGCAGGCCCGGGGGTACGAACACCGGGGAGCTGTTTTTT. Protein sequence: CASRPGGTNTGELFF.

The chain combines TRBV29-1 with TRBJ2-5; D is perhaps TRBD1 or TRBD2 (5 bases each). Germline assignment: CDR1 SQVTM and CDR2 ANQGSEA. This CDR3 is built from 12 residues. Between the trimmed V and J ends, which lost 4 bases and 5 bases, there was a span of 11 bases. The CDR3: CSVARDGETQYF. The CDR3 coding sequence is TGCAGCGTTGCCAGGGACGGGGAGACCCAGTACTTC.